These T cell receptor beta chains were read from a single sample in a study of shared clonotypes between healthy human individuals. Using immunoSEQ multiplex PCR, the repertoire was profiled, and TCRdb retains in-frame clones only, with some absent. In the table there are approximately 98,000 clones, around 68% of which are singletons. Sequencing was done on a sample of memory CD8+ T cells sorted from blood. These receptors came from a woman aged 25 to 45 in good health. Both conserved end residues are part of each CDR3. D genes are given only for firm matches. Clone size, where shown, is once, few, many, or a class for clones that have expanded.

d_gene: TRBD2
len: 14
v_gene: TRBV6-4
j_gene: TRBJ2-3
abundance: many
CDR3aa: CASSVAGATDTQYF
CDR3nt: TGTGCCAGCAGTGTAGCGGGAGCAACAGATACGCAGTATTTT

d_gene: .
len: 14
v_gene: TRBV13
j_gene: TRBJ1-1
abundance: .
CDR3aa: CASRGWQDNTEAFF
CDR3nt: TGTGCCAGCAGGGGGTGGCAGGACAACACTGAAGCTTTCTTT

d_gene: .
len: 14
v_gene: TRBV7-9
j_gene: TRBJ1-2
abundance: few
CDR3aa: CASSLPRQGYGYTF
CDR3nt: TGTGCCAGCAGCTTACCCCGCCAGGGGTATGGCTACACCTTC

d_gene: .
len: 15
v_gene: TRBV30
j_gene: TRBJ2-7
abundance: few
CDR3aa: CAWRTGQPGAYEQYF
CDR3nt: TGTGCCTGGAGAACCGGACAGCCCGGAGCCTACGAGCAGTACTTC

d_gene: .
len: 14
v_gene: TRBV28
j_gene: TRBJ2-7
abundance: .
CDR3aa: CASSSRELFYEQYF
CDR3nt: TGTGCCAGCAGTTCTCGGGAGCTTTTCTACGAGCAGTACTTC

d_gene: .
len: 12
v_gene: TRBV5-4
j_gene: TRBJ2-7
abundance: .
CDR3aa: CASSLSSYEQYF
CDR3nt: TGTGCCAGCAGCTTGAGCTCCTACGAGCAGTACTTC

d_gene: TRBD1
len: 13
v_gene: TRBV19
j_gene: TRBJ2-7
abundance: .
CDR3aa: CASSTHRGYEQYF
CDR3nt: TGTGCCAGTAGTACGCACAGGGGATACGAGCAGTACTTC

d_gene: .
len: 14
v_gene: TRBV10-1
j_gene: TRBJ2-7
abundance: .
CDR3aa: CASSAVGEGYEQYF
CDR3nt: TGCGCCAGCAGTGCAGTTGGCGAGGGATACGAGCAGTACTTC

d_gene: .
len: 14
v_gene: TRBV5-1
j_gene: TRBJ2-2
abundance: once
CDR3aa: CASSARASTGELFF
CDR3nt: TGCGCCAGCAGCGCCCGGGCCTCCACCGGGGAGCTGTTTTTT

d_gene: .
len: 14
v_gene: TRBV6-4
j_gene: TRBJ1-1
abundance: .
CDR3aa: CASSESPLLGEAFF
CDR3nt: TGTGCCAGCAGTGAGAGTCCCCTTCTTGGTGAAGCTTTCTTT

d_gene: .
len: 17
v_gene: TRBV27
j_gene: TRBJ1-2
abundance: .
CDR3aa: CASSLSYRHTPNYGYTF
CDR3nt: TGTGCCAGCAGTCTCTCCTACCGACACACGCCTAACTATGGCTACACCTTC

d_gene: .
len: 15
v_gene: TRBV6-5
j_gene: TRBJ2-3
abundance: .
CDR3aa: CASSRGDQVADTQYF
CDR3nt: TGTGCCAGCTCACGAGGGGACCAAGTCGCAGATACGCAGTATTTT

d_gene: .
len: 13
v_gene: TRBV9
j_gene: TRBJ2-3
abundance: .
CDR3aa: CASSSVSTDTQYF
CDR3nt: TGTGCCAGTTCTAGCGTTTCGACAGATACGCAGTATTTT

d_gene: TRBD1
len: 14
v_gene: TRBV2
j_gene: TRBJ1-2
abundance: .
CDR3aa: CASSETGFRYGYTF
CDR3nt: TGTGCCAGCAGTGAGACAGGGTTTCGCTATGGCTACACCTTC

d_gene: .
len: 14
v_gene: TRBV7-2
j_gene: TRBJ2-1
abundance: .
CDR3aa: CASSLDWGYNEQFF
CDR3nt: TGTGCCAGCAGCTTAGATTGGGGTTACAATGAGCAGTTCTTC

d_gene: .
len: 17
v_gene: TRBV4-1
j_gene: TRBJ2-1
abundance: .
CDR3aa: CASSQDSGLRAYNEQFF
CDR3nt: TGCGCCAGCAGCCAAGATTCAGGACTGAGGGCCTACAATGAGCAGTTCTTC

d_gene: .
len: 15
v_gene: TRBV6-5
j_gene: TRBJ2-5
abundance: .
CDR3aa: CASSYYRGTLETQYF
CDR3nt: TGTGCCAGCAGTTACTACCGCGGGACTTTAGAGACCCAGTACTTC

d_gene: .
len: 15
v_gene: TRBV5-8
j_gene: TRBJ2-7
abundance: .
CDR3aa: CASSYRMTGRGEQYF
CDR3nt: TGTGCCAGCAGCTATAGGATGACAGGGAGGGGCGAGCAGTACTTC

d_gene: .
len: 14
v_gene: TRBV11-2
j_gene: TRBJ2-7
abundance: .
CDR3aa: CASSLMTGAYEQYF
CDR3nt: TGTGCCAGCAGCTTGATGACAGGAGCCTACGAGCAGTACTTC